This is a list of T cell receptor beta chains from one sample in a study of PD-1 blockade in classical Hodgkin lymphoma. Sequenced by immunoSEQ multiplex PCR; TCRdb stores in-frame clones only, minus some. The sample records 80,000 to 100,000 clones, just over 90% being singletons. Source: peripheral blood mononuclear cells (PBMCs), taken before the fourth cycle of nivolumab. The receptors derive from a human donor with classical Hodgkin lymphoma. The conserved cysteine and the conserved F or W are not part of the CDR3 here.

j_gene,v_gene,CDR3aa
TRBJ2-3,TRBV27,ASSLTVAGADTQY
TRBJ2-5,TRBV28,ASSLLAGGQETQY
TRBJ1-4,TRBV21-1,ASSVRAPRNEKLF
TRBJ1-1,TRBV5-6,ASSSVNTEAF
TRBJ2-7,TRBV11-2,ASSSLRGTGRYEQY
TRBJ1-2,TRBV6-5,ASSNYRGQSYGYT
TRBJ2-5,TRBV2,ASRRTSTQY
TRBJ1-6,TRBV2,ASRQYNSPLH
TRBJ2-5,TRBV7-9,ASSSWTSGRAWETQY
TRBJ2-7,TRBV27,ASSEEGHEQY
TRBJ1-4,TRBV15,ATSRGPGTNEKLF
TRBJ2-7,TRBV7-9,ASSLGTVPYEQY
TRBJ2-5,TRBV10-3,AISTGEMRETQY
TRBJ2-7,TRBV5-1,ASSPMNSYEQY
TRBJ2-2,TRBV15,ATSVRRGRQSEGELF
TRBJ1-5,TRBV7-9,ASSPGTNQPQH
TRBJ2-7,TRBV2,ASSDLRSSGGAYEQY
TRBJ2-4,TRBV28,ASSLHSYKNIQY
TRBJ2-5,TRBV25-1,ASSAHRGEETQY
TRBJ1-1,TRBV13,ASSSGDRGSGEAF
TRBJ2-5,TRBV29-1,SVEVHSGETQY
TRBJ1-2,TRBV6-5,ASRDSGAYGYT
TRBJ2-3,TRBV30,AWSPGRTDTQY
TRBJ2-7,TRBV7-9,ASSPRISYEQY
TRBJ2-7,TRBV6-6,ASQIGLFYEQY
TRBJ2-3,TRBV27,ASSFFLGTDYTDTQY
TRBJ2-7,TRBV7-9,ASSQVLYEQY
TRBJ2-7,TRBV14,ASSQLRGLYEQY
TRBJ2-7,TRBV6-5,ASSTDRQGYEQY
TRBJ1-2,TRBV15,ATSINRGDYGYT
TRBJ2-3,TRBV4-2,ASSQALGLAGATDTQY
TRBJ1-1,TRBV30,AYLTGAGEAF
TRBJ1-2,TRBV19,ASSTTRDDYGYT
TRBJ1-1,TRBV5-1,ASSLRQIMNTEAF
TRBJ1-4,TRBV9,ASSVNPGIANEKLF
TRBJ2-3,TRBV4-1,ASKVSPSSDTQY
TRBJ2-2,TRBV27,ASSLPDRDTGELF
TRBJ2-7,TRBV2,ASGRAGYEQY
TRBJ2-7,TRBV30,AWDAGGLGYEQY
TRBJ2-3,TRBV25-1,ASSFVKGPGDTQY
TRBJ2-7,TRBV28,ASKTSGDAIYEQY
TRBJ1-1,TRBV29-1,SVEFKANTEAF
TRBJ1-2,TRBV6-5,ASSYLAGADYGYT
TRBJ2-3,TRBV15,ATSPNGAGTDTQY
TRBJ2-2,TRBV6-5,ASSWKPNGELF
TRBJ2-7,TRBV28,ASSLSVGLAGLEQY